Presented here are 23 T cell receptor beta chains from one specimen sequenced in a study of blood T cell repertoires in COVID-19. Method: immunoSEQ multiplex PCR; TCRdb's copy keeps in-frame clones and lacks some. The sample shows fewer than 250,000 clones, 85% to 90% of them seen only once. Sequencing input: PBMCs or T cells enriched from blood (not recorded which). The origin of the receptors is a man younger than 45 who had been exposed to COVID-19.

J is TRBJ2-7 and V is TRBV7-3, with D unclear. This CDR3 is 15 amino acids long. V shed 1 base and J shed 0 bases, with 10 bases lying between them. Germline V gene sequence: CDR1 SGHTA, CDR2 FQGTGA. CDR3 loop: CASSLSSADSYEQYF. The CDR3 coding sequence is TGTGCCAGCAGCTTAAGTTCTGCAGACTCCTACGAGCAGTACTTC. Full variable domain (remainder filled in from reference TRBV7-3 and TRBJ2-7): GAGVSQTPSNKVTEKGKYVELRCDPISGHTALYWYRQSLGQGPEFLIYFQGTGAADDSGLPNDRFFAVRPEGSVSTLKIQRTERGDSAVYLCASSLSSADSYEQYFGPGTRLTVT.

The CDR3 coding sequence is TGCGCCAGCAGCCGAGGGCCTAGCGGGGCCTACGAGCAGTACTTC. Translation gives CASSRGPSGAYEQYF. The rearrangement joins TRBV4-1 to TRBJ2-7; TRBD2 aligns across 9 bases. J lost 2 bases, V lost 4 bases, and 6 bases had no gene match. The CDR3 runs 15 residues. Looked up from germline, CDR1 is MGHRA and CDR2 is YSYEKL.

The chain recombines TRBV5-1 with TRBJ1-2; 9 bases match TRBD1. Germline values: CDR1 SGHRS, CDR2 YFSETQ. Unmatched junction bases numbered 3, after V lost 0 bases and J lost 3 bases. The CDR3 consists of 15 residues. The CDR3 reads CASSLAWDRDYGYTF. Written as DNA, the CDR3 is TGCGCCAGCAGCTTGGCCTGGGACAGGGACTATGGCTACACCTTC.

The genes are TRBV5-1 and TRBJ2-5; 9 nucleotides line up with TRBD1. This CDR3 region has 17 residues. J was trimmed by 1 base and V by 4 bases; bases with no gene match: 11. The germline CDR1 and CDR2 sequences are SGHRS and YFSETQ. The CDR3 nucleotides are TGCGCCAGCAGCGCGGACAGGGGAAGGGGGGGCCAAGAGACCCAGTACTTC. Its translation: CASSADRGRGGQETQYF.

This clone was picked up one time. The chain uses TRBV6-5 and TRBJ2-2; 7 nucleotides line up with TRBD2. CDR1 and CDR2 from the germline V gene are MNHEY and SVGAGI. The CDR3 has 15 amino acids. V dropped 4 bases and J dropped 7; count of bases not matched to a gene: 9. The CDR3 here is CASSFAGRGSGELFF. For the CDR3, the DNA is TGTGCCAGCAGTTTCGCAGGGCGGGGGAGCGGGGAGCTGTTTTTT.

This sequence joins TRBV12-3 or TRBV12-4 and TRBJ2-1; D not certain. The CDR3 spans 13 residues. V shed 9 bases and J shed 2 bases, with 11 bases lying between them. CDR3 protein: CASTDFPYNEQFF. In DNA, the CDR3 is TGTGCCAGTACAGATTTTCCCTACAATGAGCAGTTCTTC.

The rearrangement uses TRBV5-5 and TRBJ2-2; D might be TRBD1 (6 bases). The CDR3 loop spans 14 amino acids. Per germline, CDR1 SGHKS and CDR2 YYEKEE (reference sequence). V lost 5 bases and J lost 0, with 8 bases in between. CDR3 loop: CASRDSANTGELFF. The DNA of the CDR3 is TGTGCCAGCAGGGACAGCGCGAACACCGGGGAGCTGTTTTTT.

This clone is a singleton in its sample. The CDR3 loop is CASSRDSWSNVLTF. In DNA form, the CDR3 reads TGCGCCAGCAGCCGGGACAGTTGGTCCAACGTCCTGACTTTC. This chain joins TRBV4-3 and TRBJ2-6, with 7 bases aligning to TRBD1. Germline V gene sequence: CDR1 LGHNA, CDR2 YSLEER. The CDR3 is made up of 14 amino acids. V shed 4 bases and J 8 bases; nucleotides not matched to a gene: 5.

This chain joins TRBV7-9 and TRBJ1-5, with a possible D match to TRBD1 (5 bases). CDR3 length: 15 residues. V gave up 5 bases and J gave up 1 base, with 12 bases separating them. Germline CDR1 is SEHNR and CDR2 is FQNEAQ (reference sequence). This CDR3 reads CASSLDGGSNQPQHF. The CDR3 DNA reads as TGTGCCAGCAGCCTGGATGGGGGGAGCAATCAGCCCCAGCATTTT.

This clone was recorded a few times. The chain is built from TRBV7-3 and TRBJ2-2, with D perhaps TRBD1 (6 bases). V shed 0 bases and J shed 0 bases, with 14 bases lying between them. The length of the CDR3 is 18 residues. Germline CDR1 is SGHTA and CDR2 is FQGTGA. CDR3 in DNA: TGTGCCAGCAGCTTAACCGGGACAACTTTCGCGAACACCGGGGAGCTGTTTTTT. Translation gives CASSLTGTTFANTGELFF.

This clone appeared once. The chain carries TRBV6-5 and TRBJ2-1, with a possible D match to TRBD1 (7 bases). The germline V gene has CDR1 MNHEY and CDR2 SVGAGI. This CDR3 region has 14 residues. V gave up 6 bases and J gave up 4 bases, with 13 bases separating them. The CDR3 loop reads CASRRDRVYNEQFF. The CDR3 coding sequence is TGTGCCAGCAGGCGGGACAGAGTATACAATGAGCAGTTCTTC.

V and J are TRBV10-3 and TRBJ2-5; D may be TRBD2 (6 bases). CDR1 is ENHRY and CDR2 is SYGVKD in the germline V gene. V gave up 8 bases and J gave up 2 bases, with 9 bases separating them. This CDR3 contains 12 residues. The CDR3 reads CAIGEVQETQYF. The DNA for the CDR3 is TGTGCCATCGGGGAGGTTCAAGAGACCCAGTACTTC.

The chain carries TRBV5-1 and TRBJ2-3; 8 bases align to TRBD2. This CDR3 spans 16 amino acids. Trimming at V came to 3 bases and at J to 0 bases, leaving 6 bases not matched to a gene. Germline CDR1 and CDR2: SGHRS and YFSETQ. CDR3 DNA: TGCGCCAGCAGCTCCCTGACTAGCGAGAGCACAGATACGCAGTATTTT. It translates to CASSSLTSESTDTQYF. The variable domain in full, completed from reference TRBV5-1 and TRBJ2-3, reads KAGVTQTPRYLIKTRGQQVTLSCSPISGHRSVSWYQQTPGQGLQFLFEYFSETQRNKGNFPGRFSGRQFSNSRSEMNVSTLELGDSALYLCASSSLTSESTDTQYFGPGTRLTVL.

This chain's CDR3 is CASSELAGNQETQYF. As DNA, the CDR3 is TGTGCCAGCAGCGAATTAGCGGGGAATCAAGAGACCCAGTACTTC. The chain couples TRBV9 to TRBJ2-5, with 8 bases matching TRBD2. Per the germline V gene, CDR1 is SGDLS and CDR2 is YYNGEE. The J segment lost 2 bases and the V segment lost 3 bases, leaving 6 bases of the junction unmatched. This CDR3 has 15 residues.

The chain joins TRBV6-6 to TRBJ2-3, with 8 bases fitting TRBD2. Trimming cost V 7 bases and J 0 bases; bases outside gene matches: 6. Per germline, CDR1 MNHNY and CDR2 SVGAGI (reference sequence). The CDR3 has 15 amino acids. In DNA, the CDR3 is TGTGCCAGCAACATAGCGGGGCAAAGCACAGATACGCAGTATTTT. Translated: CASNIAGQSTDTQYF.

The rearrangement links TRBV21-1 to TRBJ2-3; the D call TRBD2 from the table was never checked on the DNA. TRBV21-1 constitutes a pseudogene. The CDR3 consists of 18 residues. The CDR3 DNA is TGTGCCAGCAGCAAAGTTCCTGGGAAGCGGGGCTCGAAGGATACGCAGTATTTT. It codes for CASSKVPGKRGSKDTQYF.

This chain uses TRBV7-9 with TRBJ2-7, with D tentatively TRBD1 (6 bases). Deletions cut 1 base from V and 2 bases from J, with 12 bases between. CDR1 is SEHNR, CDR2 FQNEAQ, per germline (reference sequence). This CDR3 spans 15 amino acids. Here the CDR3 reads CASSLVGGGPYEQYF. The CDR3 bases are TGTGCCAGCAGCTTAGTAGGGGGTGGGCCCTACGAGCAGTACTTC.

The sample holds a few counts of this clone. The gene calls are TRBV30 and TRBJ1-2, with 9 positions matching TRBD1. V shed 1 base and J 13 bases; nucleotides not matched to a gene: 13. Germline V gene lookup returns CDR1 GTSNPN and CDR2 SVGIG (reference sequence). This CDR3 is 14 amino acids long. The CDR3 loop reads CAWSGGQGPLGGTF. The CDR3 DNA follows: TGTGCCTGGAGTGGGGGACAGGGCCCCCTGGGAGGCACCTTC.

This clone has more than one count but fewer than ten. The chain uses TRBV3-1 (or the pseudogene TRBV3-2) and TRBJ2-1; TRBD2 aligns across 9 bases. Germline V gene data show CDR1 as LGHDT and CDR2 as YNNKEL (reference sequence). The CDR3 extends over 15 amino acids. After removal of 7 bases from V and 4 bases from J, the junction contained 8 bases not matched to a gene. As DNA, the CDR3 is TGTGCCAGCACCCTTAGCGGGGGAATATACAATGAGCAGTTCTTC. It codes for CASTLSGGIYNEQFF.

The CDR3 region has the DNA TGTGCCAGCAGCTTAACCGCGGGGGGGCCTAGGGAGCTGTTTTTT. This codes for CASSLTAGGPRELFF. The chain has TRBV13 and TRBJ2-2; 9 nucleotides match TRBD2. Losses at the gene ends were 2 bases for V and 9 bases for J; bases not matched to a gene: 7. The CDR3 is 15 amino acids. CDR1 and CDR2 (germline): PRHDT, FYEKMQ (reference sequence). Supplemented by reference TRBV13 and TRBJ2-2, the full variable domain reads AAGVIQSPRHLIKEKRETATLKCYPIPRHDTVYWYQQGPGQDPQFLISFYEKMQSDKGSIPDRFSAQQFSDYHSELNMSSLELGDSALYFCASSLTAGGPRELFFGEGSRLTVL.

The V and J genes are TRBV10-1 and TRBJ1-4, with 7 bases aligning to TRBD1. The ends lost 8 bases at V and 8 bases at J; junction bases unmatched: 8. This CDR3 comprises 13 residues. Germline CDR1 WNHNN, CDR2 SYGVQD (reference sequence). The CDR3 reads CASQQGMDEKLFF. The CDR3 nucleotides read TGCGCCAGCCAACAGGGGATGGACGAAAAACTGTTTTTT.

Written as DNA, the CDR3 is TGTGCCAGCAGCTTAGTAGGGCAGGGGAATTCACCCCTCCACTTT. It encodes CASSLVGQGNSPLHF. The chain uses TRBV7-2 and TRBJ1-6; possibly TRBD1 for D (6 bases). This CDR3 contains 15 residues. In germline, CDR1 is SGHTA, CDR2 FQGNSA. With 1 base removed from V and 7 bases from J, the gap between germline ends came to 11 bases.

This clone is a singleton in its sample. This chain joins TRBV7-2 and TRBJ1-1; D remains ambiguous. Germline CDR1 is SGHTA and CDR2 is FQGNSA. V was clipped by 0 bases and J by 1 base, with 9 bases between them. The CDR3 sequence is 15 residues long. CDR3 coding DNA: TGTGCCAGCAGCTTAGCGGCAGGTCAGAACACTGAAGCTTTCTTT. Translating it yields CASSLAAGQNTEAFF.